Shown below are 26 T cell receptor beta chains from a single sample sequenced in a study of vaccination and CD4 T cells after COVID-19. The assay that was used to sequence DNA from cultured CD4+ T cells was the Oncomine TCR Beta short-read assay. A single record per CDR3 protein comes from TCRdb applying MiXCR to the PCR reads. There are 12,000 or so distinct CDR3 sequences in the sample; roughly 45% occur only once, and approximately 30% lies in the top ten. Treatment: approximately 9-day PBMC culture with coronavirus spike peptide pools or control peptides (ViraFEST assay). Antigen specificity for these receptors is unknown. Sequenced sample: CD4+ T cells from blood, cultured in vitro. These receptors came from a human donor who had recovered from COVID-19.

This rearrangement joins TRBV9 to TRBJ2-3; 9 nucleotides agree with TRBD2. V lost 0 bases, J lost 5 bases, and 7 bases stayed unmatched. Germline CDR1 SGDLS, CDR2 YYNGEE. CDR3 length: 16 residues. Here the CDR3 reads CASSVAAGGREDTQYF. Here the CDR3 DNA reads TGTGCCAGCAGCGTAGCGGCGGGGGGGCGGGAAGATACGCAGTATTTT. Together with reference TRBV9 and TRBJ2-3, the CDR3 gives the full variable domain: DSGVTQTPKHLITATGQRVTLRCSPRSGDLSVYWYQQSLDQGLQFLIQYYNGEERAKGNILERFSAQQFPDLHSELNLSSLELGDSALYFCASSVAAGGREDTQYFGPGTRLTVL.

This clonotype was detected only a few times. In nucleotides, the CDR3 is TGTGCCAGCAGTATCAGTGGAAACACCATATATTTT. It translates to CASSISGNTIYF. The V and J genes are TRBV6-1 and TRBJ1-3; D not resolved. CDR3 length: 12 amino acids. Germline V lookup: CDR1 MNHNS, CDR2 SASEGT. Between the trimmed V and J ends, which lost 5 bases and 3 bases, there was a span of 5 bases.

The chain is built from TRBV30 and TRBJ2-2; tentative D call: TRBD1 (6 bases). This CDR3 is 13 amino acids long. The V gene lost 4 bases and the J gene lost 5 bases, with 11 bases spanning the gap. Germline values: CDR1 GTSNPN, CDR2 SVGIG (reference sequence). The CDR3 sequence: CAWNSQGTGELFF. The CDR3 DNA reads as TGTGCCTGGAACTCCCAGGGGACCGGGGAGCTGTTTTTT.

This clonotype showed up just a few times. This chain connects TRBV6-1 to TRBJ1-1, with D uncertain. Trimming removed 6 bases from V and 8 bases from J, with 10 bases in between. The germline V gene has CDR1 MNHNS and CDR2 SASEGT. The CDR3 loop spans 11 amino acids. The CDR3 sequence is CASRIEGEAFF. The CDR3 DNA sequence: TGTGCCAGCAGAATAGAAGGGGAAGCTTTCTTT.

The sample holds a few counts of this clonotype. The rearrangement links TRBV6-1 to TRBJ1-2, with unresolved D. Germline assignment: CDR1 MNHNS and CDR2 SASEGT. Trimming took off 6 bases at V and 7 bases at J, with 15 bases between the two ends. There are 13 residues in the CDR3. CDR3 amino acids: CASSLTKLGGYTF. The CDR3, as DNA: TGTGCCAGCAGCTTGACAAAATTAGGTGGCTACACCTTC.

CDR3 coding DNA: TGTGCCATCAGGCGGGACTTTCTGAACACTGAAGCTTTCTTT. Translated, it gives CAIRRDFLNTEAFF. The genes are TRBV10-3 and TRBJ1-1; a weak D match, TRBD1 (5 bases). There are 14 residues in the CDR3. Germline lookup yields CDR1 ENHRY and CDR2 SYGVKD. V was clipped by 6 bases and J by 0 bases, with 11 bases between them.

V usage is TRBV11-3 and J usage is TRBJ1-6; D perhaps matches TRBD1 (6 bases). This CDR3 has 16 residues. V lost 3 bases and J lost 4, with 13 bases in between. Looked up from germline, CDR1 is SGHNT and CDR2 is YENEEA. CDR3 DNA: TGTGCCAGCAGCTTGAACCCGGGGGCTTATAATTCACCCCTCCACTTT. Its translation: CASSLNPGAYNSPLHF. Filled out from reference TRBV11-3 and TRBJ1-6, the complete variable domain reads EAGVVQSPRYKIIEKKQPVAFWCNPISGHNTLYWYLQNLGQGPELLIRYENEEAVDDSQLPKDRFSAERLKGVDSTLKIQPAELGDSAVYLCASSLNPGAYNSPLHFGNGTRLTVT.

This clonotype appeared a few times. The V call is TRBV24-1, the J call TRBJ2-3, with D hard to call. The CDR3 runs to 13 residues. Germline CDR1 reads KGHDR; CDR2 reads SFDVKD. V was trimmed by 3 bases and J by 3 bases, leaving 6 bases between them. This chain's CDR3 is CATSDPLTDTQYF. CDR3 DNA sequence: TGTGCCACCAGTGATCCGCTTACAGATACGCAGTATTTT.

The chain has TRBV7-6 and TRBJ2-1; D remains unclear. The CDR3 has 14 amino acids. Germline CDR1 is SGHVS and CDR2 is FNYEAQ. Deletions cut 0 bases from V and 5 bases from J, with 8 bases between. The CDR3 bases are TGTGCCAGCAGCTTAGCGTTCAGCGACAATGAGCAGTTCTTC. Amino acid sequence: CASSLAFSDNEQFF.

Only one count was recorded for this clonotype. V usage is TRBV11-3 and J usage is TRBJ1-4; TRBD1 matches at 8 bases. This CDR3 comprises 17 residues. The J segment lost 2 bases and the V segment lost 3 bases, leaving 8 bases of the junction unmatched. Germline V lookup: CDR1 SGHNT, CDR2 YENEEA. The CDR3 DNA reads TGTGCCAGCAGCTTCCCTACAGGGGGGAGTACTAATGAAAAACTGTTTTTT. This gives the protein CASSFPTGGSTNEKLFF.

This clonotype has more than one count but fewer than ten. The chain links TRBV19 to TRBJ2-1; D remains unclear. With 7 bases removed from V and 9 bases from J, the gap between germline ends came to 10 bases. Looked up from germline, CDR1 is LNHDA and CDR2 is SQIVND (reference sequence). CDR3 size: 11 residues. The CDR3 is CASNLWGEQFF. The DNA of the CDR3 is TGTGCCAGTAACCTTTGGGGTGAGCAGTTCTTC.

This clonotype has just a few counts. J is TRBJ2-2 and V is TRBV12-3 or TRBV12-4, with 10 bases identical to TRBD2. Unmatched junction bases numbered 11, after V lost 7 bases and J lost 3 bases. CDR3 length: 17 residues. The CDR3 spells CASNQEALAGDTGELFF. In DNA form, the CDR3 reads TGTGCCAGCAATCAAGAGGCCCTAGCGGGGGACACCGGGGAGCTGTTTTTT.

The J gene is TRBJ2-7, the V gene TRBV30, with D perhaps being TRBD1 or TRBD2 (6 bases each). V dropped 6 bases and J dropped 6 bases, with 30 bases sitting between them. Looked up from germline, CDR1 is GTSNPN and CDR2 is SVGIG (reference sequence). The CDR3 totals 17 residues. The CDR3 is CACDSSEGGGRPREQYF. The CDR3 nucleotides are TGTGCCTGCGACTCCTCCGAAGGAGGGGGGCGTCCCCGCGAGCAGTACTTC. The full variable domain, rest sourced from reference TRBV30 and TRBJ2-7, is SQTIHQWPATLVQPVGSPLSLECTVEGTSNPNLYWYRQAAGRGLQLLFYSVGIGQISSEVPQNLSASRPQDRQFILSSKKLLLSDSGFYLCACDSSEGGGRPREQYFGPGTRLTVT.

V gene TRBV3-1 combines with J gene TRBJ1-2, with a weak D call TRBD1 (5 bases). The V gene lost 4 bases and the J gene lost 1 base, with 10 bases spanning the gap. This CDR3 is 14 amino acids long. Germline-derived CDR1 and CDR2 are LGHDT and YNNKEL (reference sequence). CDR3 in amino acids: CASSPWGFNYGYTF. In DNA, the CDR3 is TGTGCCAGCAGCCCCTGGGGGTTTAACTATGGCTACACCTTC. Using reference TRBV3-1 and TRBJ1-2 for the parts outside the CDR3, the full variable domain is DTAVSQTPKYLVTQMGNDKSIKCEQNLGHDTMYWYKQDSKKFLKIMFSYNNKELIINETVPNRFSPKSPDKAHLNLHINSLELGDSAVYFCASSPWGFNYGYTFGSGTRLTVV.

The chain combines TRBV12-3 or TRBV12-4 with TRBJ1-1; tentative D call: TRBD1 (5 bases). This CDR3 is built from 12 residues. V was trimmed by 7 bases and J by 4 bases, leaving 10 bases between them. Written as DNA, the CDR3 is TGTGCCAGCACCTCCGGGGGCACTGAAGCTTTCTTT. It translates to CASTSGGTEAFF.

This chain joins TRBV19 and TRBJ1-1; D may be TRBD1 (5 bases). The length of the CDR3 is 15 residues. Trimming cost V 5 bases and J 0 bases, with 13 bases left between them. The germline CDR1 and CDR2 sequences are LNHDA and SQIVND (reference sequence). CDR3 nucleotides: TGTGCCAGTAGTGTCCCCAGGGCTATGAACACTGAAGCTTTCTTT. It is translated as CASSVPRAMNTEAFF.

The J gene is TRBJ2-3, the V gene TRBV5-1; D is unresolved. The V end lost 4 bases, the J end lost 4 bases, and 13 bases lay between the germline ends. Germline assignment: CDR1 SGHRS and CDR2 YFSETQ. The CDR3 spans 14 residues. The DNA for the CDR3 is TGCGCCAGCAGCAGGGAAGGTGGCCCAGATACGCAGTATTTT. It yields the protein CASSREGGPDTQYF.

The rearrangement joins TRBV19 to TRBJ1-2; D uncertain. CDR3 length: 13 residues. Germline CDR1 and CDR2: LNHDA and SQIVND (reference sequence). In nucleotides, the CDR3 is TGTAATCTGCCGACTAAGACTAACTATGGCTACACCTTC. Residues: CNLPTKTNYGYTF.

This chain uses TRBV20-1 with TRBJ2-5; D gene uncertain. Germline V CDR1 and CDR2: DFQATT, SNEGSKA (reference sequence). With 2 bases removed from V and 2 bases from J, the gap between germline ends came to 6 bases. This CDR3 is 12 amino acids long. Written as DNA, the CDR3 is TGCAGTGCTAGAAGAGCTCAAGAGACCCAGTACTTC. It yields the protein CSARRAQETQYF.

This chain joins TRBV6-1 and TRBJ1-1; tentative D call: TRBD1 (5 bases). This CDR3 comprises 13 residues. V was trimmed by 5 bases and J by 8 bases, leaving 15 bases between them. CDR1 and CDR2 from the germline V gene are MNHNS and SASEGT. The CDR3 is CASSRSHTGEAFF. The CDR3 DNA is TGTGCCAGCAGTCGCTCCCATACAGGAGAAGCTTTCTTT.

In this sample, this clonotype turned up once. Here the CDR3 reads CASSRRGGNTGELFF. The CDR3, as DNA: TGTGCCAGCAGCCGTCGCGGGGGTAACACCGGGGAGCTGTTTTTT. The rearrangement links TRBV5-4 to TRBJ2-2, with 7 nucleotides matching TRBD2. The CDR3 runs 15 residues. Germline V gives CDR1 SGHNT, CDR2 YYREEE (reference sequence). The trim removed 4 bases at V and 2 bases at J, leaving 5 bases unmatched.

The genes are TRBV30 and TRBJ1-1, with D uncertain. The V and J ends lost 4 bases and 1 base respectively, with 10 bases between them. The germline V gene encodes CDR1 GTSNPN and CDR2 SVGIG (reference sequence). The CDR3 sequence is 13 residues long. This CDR3 reads CAWKQERNTEAFF. DNA of the CDR3: TGTGCCTGGAAGCAGGAGAGGAACACTGAAGCTTTCTTT. Together with reference TRBV30 and TRBJ1-1, the CDR3 gives the full variable domain: SQTIHQWPATLVQPVGSPLSLECTVEGTSNPNLYWYRQAAGRGLQLLFYSVGIGQISSEVPQNLSASRPQDRQFILSSKKLLLSDSGFYLCAWKQERNTEAFFGQGTRLTVV.

V and J are TRBV6-2 or TRBV6-3 and TRBJ1-1, with 7 positions matching TRBD1. The length of the CDR3 is 16 residues. Per the germline V gene, CDR1 is MNHEY and CDR2 is SVGEGT. The V gene end was trimmed by 4 bases and the J gene end by 7 bases; junction bases not matched to a gene: 15. The CDR3 loop reads CASSSTEGGQYGEAFF. The CDR3 region has the DNA TGTGCCAGCAGTTCGACGGAGGGGGGACAGTACGGTGAAGCTTTCTTT.

The V and J genes are TRBV27 and TRBJ1-4; D is perhaps TRBD1 (6 bases). Germline CDR1 is MNHEY and CDR2 is SMNVEV (reference sequence). The V gene lost 6 bases and the J gene lost 7 bases, with 12 bases spanning the gap. This CDR3 has 13 amino acids. The CDR3 DNA reads TGTGCCAGCAGGTCACAGGGTCGTGAAAAACTGTTTTTT. It yields the protein CASRSQGREKLFF.

V and J are TRBV9 and TRBJ1-1; a weak D match, TRBD1 (5 bases). The CDR3 length is 14 residues. V was pared by 4 bases and J by 4 bases, with 14 bases between. The germline CDR1 and CDR2 sequences are SGDLS and YYNGEE. The CDR3 here is CASSPRLGGTEAFF. The CDR3 DNA sequence: TGTGCCAGCAGCCCGAGGTTGGGGGGCACTGAAGCTTTCTTT.

The V gene is TRBV2, the J gene TRBJ1-2; D gene uncertain. Trimming stripped 10 bases from V and 9 bases from J, with 12 bases between. The CDR3 loop spans 10 amino acids. The germline V gene encodes CDR1 SNHLY and CDR2 FYNNEI. This CDR3 is CATGRIRYTF. In DNA, the CDR3 is TGTGCCACAGGACGGATTCGCTACACCTTC.